This is a list of T cell receptor beta chains from one sample in a study of PD-1 blockade in classical Hodgkin lymphoma. Some clones are missing from TCRdb's copy, which holds only in-frame ones; the method was immunoSEQ multiplex PCR. The repertoire has about 9,500 clones, approximately 80% of them found once; the top ten carry approximately 1.6%. The sample consisted of CD4+ T cells from blood, taken before the fourth cycle of nivolumab. These TCRs come from a human donor with classical Hodgkin lymphoma. CDR3s include the opening cysteine and the closing phenylalanine or tryptophan. The D gene is left open where the match is weak. The size of a clone is reported for some rows only, either as once, few or many, or as a class for expanded clones.

TRBJ2-1	-	TRBV18	-	CASSPPSKKDNEQFF	TGTGCCAGCTCACCACCCTCTAAAAAAGACAATGAGCAGTTCTTC
TRBJ2-7	-	TRBV19	-	CASSIGNSGYEQYF	TGTGCCAGTAGTATAGGTAATTCCGGGTACGAGCAGTACTTC
TRBJ2-5	-	TRBV28	TRBD2	CASSFVEVSGDQETQYF	TGTGCCAGCAGTTTCGTGGAAGTTAGCGGGGACCAAGAGACCCAGTACTTC
TRBJ2-7	-	TRBV7-6	-	CASSWTIPGEQYF	TGTGCCAGCAGCTGGACAATCCCCGGTGAGCAGTACTTC
TRBJ1-1	-	TRBV18	TRBD1	CASSPPYRGRDTEAFF	TGTGCCAGCTCACCACCCTACAGGGGGCGGGACACTGAAGCTTTCTTT
TRBJ1-2	-	TRBV30	TRBD1	CAWATGVANYGYTF	TGTGCCTGGGCGACAGGGGTGGCTAACTATGGCTACACCTTC
TRBJ2-5	-	TRBV5-1	TRBD1	CASSPTTGFGETQYF	TGCGCCAGCAGCCCCACGACAGGGTTCGGAGAGACCCAGTACTTC
TRBJ1-6	-	TRBV14	-	CASSQGGSSPLHF	TGTGCCAGCAGCCAGGGGGGCAGCTCACCCCTCCACTTT
TRBJ2-7	-	TRBV2	-	CASSEVGLKQYF	TGTGCCAGCAGTGAGGTCGGGTTGAAGCAGTACTTC
TRBJ2-5	few	TRBV19	TRBD1	CASSSGQGVTETQYF	TGTGCCAGTAGCTCGGGACAGGGGGTCACAGAGACCCAGTACTTC
TRBJ1-1	-	TRBV15	-	CATRGGLEEAEAFF	TGTGCCACCCGGGGCGGATTAGAGGAGGCTGAAGCTTTCTTT
TRBJ2-7	-	TRBV6-5	TRBD1	CASKTDRGGGYEQYF	TGTGCCAGCAAAACTGACAGGGGAGGTGGCTACGAGCAGTACTTC
TRBJ2-2	few	TRBV2	-	CASTAGTVNTGELFF	TGTGCCAGCACTGCCGGGACGGTGAACACCGGGGAGCTGTTTTTT
TRBJ1-1	-	TRBV10-3	-	CAISESTLNTEAFF	TGTGCCATCAGTGAGTCCACCCTGAACACTGAAGCTTTCTTT
TRBJ1-6	-	TRBV4-3	-	CASSQERGARGSPLHF	TGCGCCAGCAGCCAAGAACGGGGGGCAAGGGGTTCACCCCTCCACTTT
TRBJ2-3	-	TRBV27	TRBD2	CASSPYSGLGNTDTQYF	TGTGCCAGCAGTCCCTACTCGGGACTAGGGAACACAGATACGCAGTATTTT
TRBJ2-5	-	TRBV10-1	-	CASRVDHQETQYF	TGCGCCAGCAGGGTGGACCACCAAGAGACCCAGTACTTC
TRBJ2-1	-	TRBV7-9	-	CASSRSGTNNEQFF	TGTGCCAGCAGCAGGAGCGGCACCAACAATGAGCAGTTCTTC
TRBJ2-5	-	TRBV30	-	CAWSALQETQYF	TGTGCCTGGAGTGCGCTGCAAGAGACCCAGTACTTC
TRBJ1-3	-	TRBV7-2	-	CASSSRVGVGNTIYF	TGTGCCAGCAGCTCAAGGGTGGGAGTCGGAAACACCATATATTTT
TRBJ1-4	-	TRBV11-2	-	CASSSLGSGEKLFF	TGTGCCAGCAGCTCCTTAGGGAGCGGAGAAAAACTGTTTTTT
TRBJ2-2	-	TRBV7-8	TRBD1	CASIKWDRANTGELFF	TGTGCCAGCATCAAATGGGACAGGGCGAACACCGGGGAGCTGTTTTTT
TRBJ2-2	-	TRBV18	-	CASSPTRVRGTGELFF	TGTGCCAGCTCACCAACAAGGGTCCGCGGCACCGGGGAGCTGTTTTTT
TRBJ1-5	-	TRBV7-2	-	CASSLGGYSNQPQHF	TGTGCCAGCAGCTTAGGGGGATATAGCAATCAGCCCCAGCATTTT
TRBJ1-2	-	TRBV15	TRBD1	CATSRDTGGSYGYTF	TGTGCCACCAGCAGAGATACAGGGGGCAGCTATGGCTACACCTTC
TRBJ1-2	-	TRBV2	TRBD1	CASSEQGEGGYTF	TGTGCCAGCAGTGAACAGGGGGAGGGAGGCTACACCTTC
TRBJ2-3	-	TRBV20-1	-	CSASTDTQYF	TGCAGTGCTAGCACCGATACGCAGTATTTT
TRBJ2-1	-	TRBV19	-	CASKGDITNEQFF	TGTGCCAGTAAGGGGGACATCACCAATGAGCAGTTCTTC
TRBJ1-3	-	TRBV6-6	-	CASKGNSGNIIYF	TGTGCCAGCAAGGGGAACTCTGGAAACATCATATATTTT
TRBJ1-1	-	TRBV18	-	CASSPYRNTEAFF	TGTGCCAGCTCACCGTACAGAAACACTGAAGCTTTCTTT
TRBJ2-2	-	TRBV7-9	TRBD2	CASSPASGSGELFF	TGTGCCAGCAGCCCCGCTAGCGGGAGCGGGGAGCTGTTTTTT